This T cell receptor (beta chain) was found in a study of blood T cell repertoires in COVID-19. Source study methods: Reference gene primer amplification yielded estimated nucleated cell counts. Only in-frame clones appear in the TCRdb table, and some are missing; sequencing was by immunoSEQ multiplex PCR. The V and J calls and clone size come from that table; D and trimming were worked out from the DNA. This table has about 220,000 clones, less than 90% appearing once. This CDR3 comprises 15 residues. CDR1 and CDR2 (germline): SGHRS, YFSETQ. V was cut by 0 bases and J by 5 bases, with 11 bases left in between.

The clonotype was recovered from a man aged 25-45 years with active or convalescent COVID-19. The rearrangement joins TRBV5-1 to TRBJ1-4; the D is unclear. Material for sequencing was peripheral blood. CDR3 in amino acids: CASSLGRGKNEKLFF. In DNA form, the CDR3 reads TGCGCCAGCAGCTTGGGCCGGGGTAAGAATGAAAAACTGTTTTTT.